This T cell receptor (beta chain) was profiled in a study of chemoradiotherapy in HPV16-positive cancers. The CDR3 sequence is 14 residues long. Unmatched junction bases numbered 3, after V lost 4 bases and J lost 5 bases. Germline V gene data show CDR1 as SGHRS and CDR2 as YFSETQ. Repeated repertoire sampling spanned the course of chemoradiotherapy. Study observations and caveats: Functional assays defining HPV-specific T cells used only two HPV16-positive patients.

This clone has more than one count but fewer than ten. Its antigen is not known. Here immunoSEQ multiplex PCR was the method, and the copy in TCRdb shows in-frame clones only, minus some. Of 8,000 to 9,500 clones listed, roughly 70% were seen once; the top ten hold 9.5% to 13%. Sequenced material: tumor tissue, taken from a patient who underwent chemoradiotherapy. The TCR comes from a human donor with HPV-associated anogenital cancer. The chain uses TRBV5-1 and TRBJ1-4; 9 nucleotides align to TRBD1. The DNA for the CDR3 is TGCGCCAGCAGCCGGGACAGGGCGAATGAAAAACTGTTTTTT. Translation: CASSRDRANEKLFF.